Listed below are T cell receptor beta chains from one sample, sequenced in a study of regulatory T cells in long-lasting Graves disease. TCRdb passed the multiplex PCR reads through MiXCR, listing each CDR3 protein once. This table holds about 540,000 distinct CDR3 sequences, around an eighth found once. These sequences were also reported in another study, on T cells in Graves' hyperthyroidism and ophthalmopathy.

The specimen comprised peripheral blood mononuclear cells (PBMCs), sampled at new diagnosis, from a patient treated with antithyroid drugs. The receptors derive from a man aged 25-45 years with Graves disease. Each CDR3 is given with its conserved first and last residue. Fields, in order: D gene, J gene, clone size, V gene, CDR3 protein, CDR3 DNA. D genes are given only for firm matches. Size is omitted from some rows. Given values are once, few, many or a class for expanded clones.

D: .
J: TRBJ1-3
size: .
V: TRBV20-1
CDR3: CSATVGSGNTIYF
DNA: TGCAGTGCTACGGTCGGCTCTGGAAACACCATATATTTT

D: .
J: TRBJ2-7
size: .
V: TRBV6-2/TRBV6-3
CDR3: CASSYSPEGSYEQYF
DNA: TGTGCCAGCAGTTACTCCCCCGAGGGGTCCTACGAGCAGTACTTC

D: .
J: TRBJ2-2
size: many
V: TRBV5-1
CDR3: CASSLALGELFF
DNA: TGCGCCAGCAGCTTGGCACTCGGGGAGCTGTTTTTT

D: TRBD2
J: TRBJ2-1
size: many
V: TRBV11-2
CDR3: CASSLPTGLASYNEQFF
DNA: TGTGCCAGCAGCTTGCCGACGGGACTAGCGTCCTACAATGAGCAGTTCTTC

D: .
J: TRBJ1-1
size: many
V: TRBV29-1
CDR3: CSVEGLEKGNTEAFF
DNA: TGCAGCGTTGAAGGACTGGAAAAAGGGAACACTGAAGCTTTCTTT

D: .
J: TRBJ2-1
size: many
V: TRBV6-1
CDR3: CASSPGRGTTIYNEQFF
DNA: TGTGCCAGCAGTCCGGGACGAGGGACAACCATTTACAATGAGCAGTTCTTC

D: .
J: TRBJ1-1
size: few
V: TRBV7-2
CDR3: CASSLYSAGRAEAFF
DNA: TGTGCCAGCAGCTTATATTCGGCAGGGAGGGCTGAAGCTTTCTTT

D: .
J: TRBJ2-3
size: .
V: TRBV19
CDR3: CASSIAEDTQYF
DNA: TGTGCCAGTAGTATAGCCGAGGATACGCAGTATTTT

D: TRBD2
J: TRBJ2-1
size: few
V: TRBV4-2
CDR3: CASSQELREGWFF
DNA: TGTGCCAGCAGCCAAGAGTTGAGGGAGGGCTGGTTCTTC

D: .
J: TRBJ2-4
size: .
V: TRBV20-1
CDR3: CSARDFQLSGSPDIQYF
DNA: TGCAGTGCTAGAGACTTCCAGCTTAGCGGAAGCCCGGACATTCAGTACTTC

D: TRBD2
J: TRBJ2-3
size: many
V: TRBV20-1
CDR3: CSPTSGSADTQYF
DNA: TGCAGCCCCACGAGCGGGAGCGCGGATACGCAGTATTTT

D: .
J: TRBJ1-5
size: few
V: TRBV6-2/TRBV6-3
CDR3: CASRPNLADQPQHF
DNA: TGTGCCAGCAGACCTAACTTAGCCGATCAGCCCCAGCATTTT

D: .
J: TRBJ2-2
size: .
V: TRBV11-2
CDR3: CASSLVRETGELFF
DNA: TGTGCCAGCAGCTTAGTGAGGGAAACCGGGGAGCTGTTTTTT

D: .
J: TRBJ1-1
size: many
V: TRBV18
CDR3: CASSPTRGNTEAFF
DNA: TGTGCCAGCTCACCAACCAGGGGGAACACTGAAGCTTTCTTT

D: .
J: TRBJ2-7
size: .
V: TRBV6-1
CDR3: CASSGTLGGGVEQYF
DNA: TGTGCCAGCAGTGGGACTTTGGGGGGTGGTGTCGAGCAGTACTTC

D: .
J: TRBJ2-1
size: few
V: TRBV27
CDR3: CASSHTRTFSYNEQFF
DNA: TGTGCCAGCAGCCATACACGGACCTTCTCCTACAATGAGCAGTTCTTC

D: .
J: TRBJ1-1
size: many
V: TRBV2
CDR3: CASRWENTEAFF
DNA: TGTGCCAGCAGATGGGAGAACACTGAAGCTTTCTTT

D: .
J: TRBJ2-5
size: few
V: TRBV9
CDR3: CASSVGDFKETQYF
DNA: TGTGCCAGCAGCGTAGGGGATTTCAAAGAGACCCAGTACTTC

D: .
J: TRBJ2-1
size: .
V: TRBV29-1
CDR3: CSVFLSEQFF
DNA: TGCAGCGTATTTTTAAGTGAGCAGTTCTTC

D: .
J: TRBJ2-1
size: many
V: TRBV12-5
CDR3: CASGLVRRDLNEQFF
DNA: TGTGCTAGTGGTTTGGTGAGACGGGATTTAAATGAGCAGTTCTTC

D: .
J: TRBJ1-5
size: many
V: TRBV7-2
CDR3: CASSSIGDRGQPQHF
DNA: TGTGCCAGCAGCTCTATCGGTGACAGAGGTCAGCCCCAGCATTTT

D: TRBD1
J: TRBJ1-5
size: few
V: TRBV19
CDR3: CASSTRQGWSNQPQHF
DNA: TGTGCCAGTAGTACCCGACAGGGATGGAGCAATCAGCCCCAGCATTTT

D: TRBD1
J: TRBJ1-5
size: many
V: TRBV29-1
CDR3: CSAGQGDQPQHF
DNA: TGCAGCGCTGGACAGGGGGATCAGCCCCAGCATTTT

D: TRBD2
J: TRBJ2-1
size: many
V: TRBV7-2
CDR3: CASSSDGTSRNNEQFF
DNA: TGTGCCAGCAGCTCCGACGGGACTAGCAGAAACAATGAGCAGTTCTTC

D: .
J: TRBJ2-5
size: many
V: TRBV7-9
CDR3: CASSPPLTVRTQYF
DNA: TGTGCCAGCAGCCCGCCCCTCACGGTGAGGACCCAGTACTTC

D: .
J: TRBJ2-1
size: many
V: TRBV12-3/TRBV12-4
CDR3: CASSPDRFYNEQFF
DNA: TGTGCCAGCAGCCCCGACAGATTCTACAATGAGCAGTTCTTC

D: .
J: TRBJ2-2
size: .
V: TRBV29-1
CDR3: CSAHFTGELFF
DNA: TGCAGCGCCCACTTTACCGGGGAGCTGTTTTTT

D: .
J: TRBJ1-1
size: many
V: TRBV27
CDR3: CASKDRESNTEAFF
DNA: TGTGCCAGCAAGGACCGAGAATCTAACACTGAAGCTTTCTTT

D: .
J: TRBJ2-1
size: .
V: TRBV5-6
CDR3: CASSSTGSGQFF
DNA: TGTGCCAGCAGCTCTACCGGGAGCGGGCAGTTCTTC

D: .
J: TRBJ2-7
size: .
V: TRBV29-1
CDR3: CSVETDSYEQYF
DNA: TGCAGCGTTGAAACCGACTCCTACGAGCAGTACTTC

D: .
J: TRBJ2-7
size: .
V: TRBV6-2/TRBV6-3
CDR3: CASNVLYEQYF
DNA: TGTGCCAGCAACGTCCTCTACGAGCAGTACTTC

D: .
J: TRBJ2-3
size: .
V: TRBV6-1
CDR3: CASSPPEQRGDTQYF
DNA: TGTGCCAGCAGTCCCCCGGAGCAGCGTGGCGATACGCAGTATTTT

D: TRBD2
J: TRBJ2-1
size: many
V: TRBV27
CDR3: CASSSPGVAGGIAEQFF
DNA: TGTGCCAGCAGCTCCCCCGGGGTAGCGGGAGGAATCGCTGAGCAGTTCTTC

D: TRBD2
J: TRBJ2-5
size: many
V: TRBV2
CDR3: CASRAPRLAGAQETQYF
DNA: TGTGCCAGCAGGGCCCCCAGACTAGCGGGAGCTCAAGAGACCCAGTACTTC

D: .
J: TRBJ1-5
size: .
V: TRBV30
CDR3: CAWSVEGREPQHF
DNA: TGTGCCTGGAGTGTGGAGGGCAGGGAGCCCCAGCATTTT

D: TRBD1
J: TRBJ1-1
size: many
V: TRBV7-2
CDR3: CASSQGGWGPNTEAFF
DNA: TGTGCCAGCAGCCAGGGGGGGTGGGGCCCGAACACTGAAGCTTTCTTT

D: TRBD1
J: TRBJ1-1
size: many
V: TRBV7-2
CDR3: CASSFDRATEAFF
DNA: TGTGCCAGCAGCTTCGACAGGGCGACTGAAGCTTTCTTT

D: TRBD1
J: TRBJ2-1
size: many
V: TRBV2
CDR3: CASSGDRVLDEQFF
DNA: TGTGCCAGCAGTGGGGACAGGGTTTTGGATGAGCAGTTCTTC

D: TRBD2
J: TRBJ2-7
size: many
V: TRBV10-3
CDR3: CATHPSGTSYEQYF
DNA: TGTGCCACTCATCCTAGCGGGACGTCCTACGAGCAGTACTTC

D: .
J: TRBJ1-2
size: many
V: TRBV12-5
CDR3: CASGLKRFGYGDYGYTF
DNA: TGTGCTAGTGGTTTGAAACGGTTTGGATATGGGGACTATGGCTACACCTTC

D: TRBD2
J: TRBJ2-1
size: .
V: TRBV24-1
CDR3: CATGGEAYNEQFF
DNA: TGTGCCACCGGGGGGGAGGCGTACAATGAGCAGTTCTTC

D: .
J: TRBJ1-2
size: many
V: TRBV12-3/TRBV12-4
CDR3: CASSPRFADGYTF
DNA: TGTGCCAGCAGCCCTCGGTTCGCGGATGGCTACACCTTC

D: .
J: TRBJ2-1
size: .
V: TRBV7-3
CDR3: CASSRGAEQFF
DNA: TGTGCCAGCAGCCGTGGGGCTGAGCAGTTCTTC

D: .
J: TRBJ1-5
size: many
V: TRBV5-5
CDR3: CASSRNGNQPQHF
DNA: TGTGCCAGCAGCCGAAACGGCAATCAGCCCCAGCATTTT

D: TRBD2
J: TRBJ2-5
size: few
V: TRBV12-3/TRBV12-4
CDR3: CASRPSGRDVETQYF
DNA: TGTGCCAGCAGGCCTAGCGGGAGGGATGTGGAGACCCAGTACTTC

D: .
J: TRBJ1-4
size: .
V: TRBV10-3
CDR3: CAIRGFGEKLFF
DNA: TGTGCCATTAGGGGGTTTGGTGAAAAACTGTTTTTT

D: .
J: TRBJ2-7
size: many
V: TRBV12-3/TRBV12-4
CDR3: CASSWGGLSYEQYF
DNA: TGTGCCAGCAGTTGGGGCGGACTCTCCTACGAGCAGTACTTC

D: .
J: TRBJ1-3
size: many
V: TRBV3-1
CDR3: CASSPGLGNTIYF
DNA: TGTGCCAGCAGCCCCGGACTCGGAAACACCATATATTTT

D: .
J: TRBJ1-2
size: .
V: TRBV29-1
CDR3: CSVVDRGRRGYTF
DNA: TGCAGCGTTGTCGATCGGGGACGAAGAGGCTACACCTTC

D: .
J: TRBJ2-1
size: few
V: TRBV19
CDR3: CASSIAPRNEQFF
DNA: TGTGCCAGTAGTATCGCCCCTCGGAATGAGCAGTTCTTC

D: .
J: TRBJ1-3
size: few
V: TRBV24-1
CDR3: CATSSDSSGNTIYF
DNA: TGTGCCACCAGCTCCGACAGCTCTGGAAACACCATATATTTT

D: .
J: TRBJ2-3
size: many
V: TRBV28
CDR3: CASSLTTDYTDTQYF
DNA: TGTGCCAGCAGTTTAACGACAGACTATACAGATACGCAGTATTTT

D: .
J: TRBJ2-1
size: many
V: TRBV13
CDR3: CASSTHSGGPSQFF
DNA: TGTGCCAGCAGCACTCATTCCGGGGGGCCATCTCAGTTCTTC

D: TRBD2
J: TRBJ2-1
size: many
V: TRBV29-1
CDR3: CSVRTSGSFGEQFF
DNA: TGCAGCGTCAGGACTAGCGGGAGCTTCGGTGAGCAGTTCTTC